These 22 T cell receptor beta chains came from one sample sequenced in a study of cytomegalovirus exposure and HLA in healthy donors. This PCR relied on a set of 60 Vbeta primers and 13 Jbeta primers. Produced via immunoSEQ multiplex PCR; TCRdb's table is partial and in-frame only. The sample records over 100,000 clones, about 82% being singletons. The source material was PBMCs. The receptors were sampled from a female donor in good health and CMV-seropositive.

The chain joins TRBV5-1 to TRBJ2-3; TRBD2 matches at 12 bases. Germline assignment: CDR1 SGHRS and CDR2 YFSETQ. This CDR3 has 16 amino acids. V dropped 5 bases and J dropped 3; count of bases not matched to a gene: 7. CDR3 in amino acids: CASSLRTSGVTDTQYF. For the CDR3, the DNA is TGCGCCAGCAGTCTGAGGACTAGCGGGGTAACAGATACGCAGTATTTT. Together with reference TRBV5-1 and TRBJ2-3, the CDR3 gives the full variable domain: KAGVTQTPRYLIKTRGQQVTLSCSPISGHRSVSWYQQTPGQGLQFLFEYFSETQRNKGNFPGRFSGRQFSNSRSEMNVSTLELGDSALYLCASSLRTSGVTDTQYFGPGTRLTVL.

This rearrangement joins TRBV9 to TRBJ2-7; TRBD2 matches 8 bases. Losses at the gene ends were 3 bases for V and 0 bases for J; bases not matched to a gene: 8. Germline V gene sequence: CDR1 SGDLS, CDR2 YYNGEE. The CDR3 covers 16 residues. The CDR3 nucleotides read TGTGCCAGCAGCGCACAACCGAGCGGGAGCTCCTACGAGCAGTACTTC. Protein sequence: CASSAQPSGSSYEQYF.

The chain links TRBV6-5 to TRBJ2-7, with TRBD2 matching over 10 bases. Trimming at V came to 6 bases and at J to 7 bases, leaving 12 bases not matched to a gene. CDR1 MNHEY and CDR2 SVGAGI come from the germline V gene. This CDR3 is 15 amino acids long. In DNA, the CDR3 is TGTGCCAGCAGCCACCGGACTAGCGGCCTGGGGGAGCAGTACTTC. This sequence encodes CASSHRTSGLGEQYF.

The V call is TRBV19, the J call TRBJ1-5; 8 bases match TRBD1. This CDR3 spans 16 amino acids. J lost 0 bases, V lost 5 bases, and 6 bases had no gene match. Germline V gene data show CDR1 as LNHDA and CDR2 as SQIVND (reference sequence). The CDR3 loop reads CASSPLTGVSNQPQHF. CDR3 nucleotide sequence: TGTGCCAGTAGTCCATTGACAGGGGTTAGCAATCAGCCCCAGCATTTT.

This chain links TRBV30 with TRBJ1-4; 11 nucleotides line up with TRBD1. Germline loops: CDR1 GTSNPN, CDR2 SVGIG (reference sequence). The J segment lost 7 bases and the V segment lost 5 bases, leaving 3 bases of the junction unmatched. This CDR3 has 13 residues. The CDR3 DNA follows: TGTGCCTGGGACGGGACAGGGGGTGAAAAACTGTTTTTT. Its translation: CAWDGTGGEKLFF. The full variable domain, rest sourced from reference TRBV30 and TRBJ1-4, is SQTIHQWPATLVQPVGSPLSLECTVEGTSNPNLYWYRQAAGRGLQLLFYSVGIGQISSEVPQNLSASRPQDRQFILSSKKLLLSDSGFYLCAWDGTGGEKLFFGSGTQLSVL.

The chain uses TRBV6-5 and TRBJ1-2; D is unclear. Germline V lookup: CDR1 MNHEY, CDR2 SVGAGI. The CDR3 length is 15 residues. The V and J ends lost 9 bases and 0 bases respectively, with 17 bases between them. For the CDR3, the DNA is TGTGCCAGTACTTCTACGACGGCGGCTAACTATGGCTACACCTTC. Its protein is CASTSTTAANYGYTF.

The chain recombines TRBV6-1 with TRBJ2-5; 12 positions match TRBD2. The CDR3 loop spans 18 amino acids. With 4 bases clipped from V and 5 bases from J, the junction kept 14 bases outside the gene matches. From germline, CDR1 is MNHNS and CDR2 SASEGT. Here the CDR3 reads CASSGAVTSGGPFETQYF. The CDR3 DNA is TGTGCCAGCAGTGGGGCGGTGACTAGCGGGGGTCCTTTCGAGACCCAGTACTTC.

This sequence joins TRBV7-3 and TRBJ2-1; no clear D gene. There are 15 residues in the CDR3. V lost 0 bases and J 4 bases, leaving 10 bases between the germline ends. In germline, CDR1 is SGHTA, CDR2 FQGTGA. This chain's CDR3 is CASSLTWAAYNEQFF. The CDR3 region has the DNA TGTGCCAGCAGCTTAACGTGGGCAGCTTACAATGAGCAGTTCTTC.

The J gene is TRBJ1-2, the V gene TRBV5-6; 8 bases are a match to TRBD1. This CDR3 contains 14 residues. V was clipped by 2 bases and J by 2 bases; unmatched bases: 2. Per the germline V gene, CDR1 is SGHDT and CDR2 is YYEEEE. CDR3 residues: CASSFTGGNYGYTF. The CDR3 nucleotides read TGTGCCAGCAGCTTTACAGGGGGAAACTATGGCTACACCTTC. Filled out from reference TRBV5-6 and TRBJ1-2, the complete variable domain reads DAGVTQSPTHLIKTRGQQVTLRCSPKSGHDTVSWYQQALGQGPQFIFQYYEEEERQRGNFPDRFSGHQFPNYSSELNVNALLLGDSALYLCASSFTGGNYGYTFGSGTRLTVV.

The chain employs TRBV6-6 and TRBJ2-1, with D perhaps matching TRBD2 (7 bases). Trimming cost V 5 bases and J 5 bases, with 16 bases left between them. The CDR3 runs 15 residues. Germline lookup yields CDR1 MNHNY and CDR2 SVGAGI (reference sequence). The CDR3 spells CASSPQGGGNNEQFF. The CDR3 DNA reads as TGTGCCAGCAGTCCACAGGGCGGGGGAAACAATGAGCAGTTCTTC.

Only a few counts were recorded for this clone. The CDR3 region is CASSDPGQARGNEQFF. The DNA of the CDR3 is TGCGCCAGCAGTGACCCCGGACAGGCTCGAGGGAATGAGCAGTTCTTC. This chain joins TRBV10-2 and TRBJ2-1; 7 positions agree with TRBD1. After removal of 3 bases from V and 7 bases from J, the junction contained 12 bases not matched to a gene. Germline CDR1 is WSHSY and CDR2 is SAAADI. CDR3 length: 16 residues.

V gene TRBV9 combines with J gene TRBJ2-2; TRBD2 aligns across 8 bases. From germline, CDR1 is SGDLS and CDR2 YYNGEE. The CDR3 runs 15 residues. Trimming cost V 0 bases and J 3 bases; bases outside gene matches: 1. The CDR3, as DNA: TGTGCCAGCAGCGTAGGCGGGAGGCACACCGGGGAGCTGTTTTTT. This codes for CASSVGGRHTGELFF.

The chain employs TRBV5-5 and TRBJ1-1; D unresolved. The CDR3 runs 13 residues. The V end was cut by 0 bases, the J end by 0 bases, with 3 bases between. Germline V gene lookup returns CDR1 SGHKS and CDR2 YYEKEE (reference sequence). CDR3 sequence: CASSLAVNTEAFF. The CDR3 coding sequence is TGTGCCAGCAGCTTGGCGGTGAACACTGAAGCTTTCTTT.

The chain links TRBV7-2 to TRBJ1-5; 9 bases fit TRBD1. The junction had 8 bases not matched to a gene; V was cut back by 5 bases and J by 6 bases. Germline-derived CDR1 and CDR2 are SGHTA and FQGNSA. This CDR3 comprises 15 residues. The CDR3 bases are TGTGCCAGCAGCCCGAGGACAGGGGAATTTCAGCCCCAGCATTTT. Residues: CASSPRTGEFQPQHF.

The V call is TRBV4-1, the J call TRBJ2-5; 8 nucleotides align to TRBD1. The CDR3 has 15 residues. The germline CDR1 and CDR2 sequences are MGHRA and YSYEKL. V gave up 4 bases and J gave up 4 bases; unmatched junction bases: 8. The CDR3 region has the DNA TGCGCCAGCAGCCGTGCGGGACAGGTGGGAGAGACCCAGTACTTC. This gives the protein CASSRAGQVGETQYF.

This clone showed up just once. This chain connects TRBV7-7 to TRBJ2-2; tentative D call: TRBD1 (5 bases). The V and J ends lost 5 bases and 5 bases respectively, with 12 bases between them. Looked up from germline, CDR1 is SSHAT and CDR2 is FNYEAQ (reference sequence). This CDR3 is built from 14 residues. CDR3: CASSQGRGTGELFF. The CDR3 DNA sequence: TGTGCCAGCAGCCAGGGTAGGGGAACCGGGGAGCTGTTTTTT.

This clone was observed a few times. The V gene is TRBV18, the J gene TRBJ1-5; 11 nucleotides line up with TRBD1. This CDR3 region has 16 residues. Germline-derived CDR1 and CDR2 are KGHSH and LQKENI. V was clipped by 2 bases and J by 7 bases; unmatched bases: 7. The CDR3 sequence is CASSPGTGGRGQPQHF. CDR3 bases: TGTGCCAGCTCACCAGGGACAGGGGGGAGAGGGCAGCCCCAGCATTTT. Using reference TRBV18 and TRBJ1-5 for the parts outside the CDR3, the full variable domain is NAGVMQNPRHLVRRRGQEARLRCSPMKGHSHVYWYRQLPEEGLKFMVYLQKENIIDESGMPKERFSAEFPKEGPSILRIQQVVRGDSAAYFCASSPGTGGRGQPQHFGDGTRLSIL.

This chain connects TRBV28 to TRBJ1-5; tentative D call: TRBD1 (5 bases). V was shortened by 9 bases and J by 0 bases, with 12 bases between the two germline ends. The germline V gene encodes CDR1 MDHEN and CDR2 SYDVKM. The CDR3 consists of 14 residues. DNA of the CDR3: TGTGCCAGTACCCAACAGGTTAGCAATCAGCCCCAGCATTTT. Its protein product is CASTQQVSNQPQHF.

V is TRBV5-1 and J is TRBJ2-1; D is uncertain. This CDR3 has 13 amino acids. The ends were cut back, 4 bases at V and 5 bases at J, with 10 bases in the middle. The V gene's germline CDR1 is SGHRS and CDR2 YFSETQ. This CDR3 is CASSPLQNNEQFF. CDR3 nucleotides: TGCGCCAGCAGCCCCCTACAGAACAATGAGCAGTTCTTC. The entire variable domain, with the rest obtained from reference TRBV5-1 and TRBJ2-1, is as follows: KAGVTQTPRYLIKTRGQQVTLSCSPISGHRSVSWYQQTPGQGLQFLFEYFSETQRNKGNFPGRFSGRQFSNSRSEMNVSTLELGDSALYLCASSPLQNNEQFFGPGTRLTVL.

The V call is TRBV5-1, the J call TRBJ2-1; possibly TRBD1 for D (5 bases). Trimming cost V 0 bases and J 6 bases, with 16 bases left between them. The CDR3 runs 16 residues. Germline CDR1 SGHRS, CDR2 YFSETQ. Written as DNA, the CDR3 is TGCGCCAGCAGCTTGGAGGGGCCCAAGAACCCCAATGAGCAGTTCTTC. Translation gives CASSLEGPKNPNEQFF.

This chain connects TRBV28 to TRBJ2-2, with a tentative D call TRBD1 (6 bases). The V gene lost 7 bases and the J gene lost 2 bases, with 20 bases spanning the gap. Germline V gives CDR1 MDHEN, CDR2 SYDVKM. The CDR3 covers 17 residues. CDR3 in DNA: TGTGCCAGCAACTTACACGCGGCAGGGACAAACACCGGGGAGCTGTTTTTT. This encodes CASNLHAAGTNTGELFF.

The chain carries TRBV7-8 and TRBJ2-5; tentatively, D is TRBD2 (5 bases). The CDR3 spans 12 residues. The V end was cut by 3 bases, the J end by 5 bases, with 7 bases between. Germline values: CDR1 SGHVS, CDR2 FQNEAQ. CDR3 in amino acids: CASSFRRETQYF. DNA of the CDR3: TGTGCCAGCAGCTTTCGGAGGGAGACCCAGTACTTC. Drawing the rest from reference TRBV7-8 and TRBJ2-5, the complete variable domain is GAGVSQSPRYKVAKRGQDVALRCDPISGHVSLFWYQQALGQGPEFLTYFQNEAQLDKSGLPSDRFFAERPEGSVSTLKIQRTQQEDSAVYLCASSFRRETQYFGPGTRLLVL.